These T cell receptor beta chains were read from a single sample in a study of metastatic and nonmetastatic thyroid tumors. TCRdb re-called the PCR reads through MiXCR. The table lists 45,000 or so clones, less than 20% of them singletons. Sequenced material: blood. These receptors were taken from a female donor with papillary thyroid cancer or a benign thyroid nodule (not recorded which). Some clones in this sample may be carry-over from other donors' samples. Both conserved end residues are part of each CDR3. Fields, in order: CDR3 length, V gene, J gene, CDR3 protein.

16,TRBV6-2/TRBV6-3,TRBJ2-1,CASSWFGRGPYNEQFF
15,TRBV11-2,TRBJ1-1,CASSRAPVLDTEAFF
13,TRBV29-1,TRBJ1-5,CSVEVEGNQPQHF
15,TRBV5-6,TRBJ2-1,CASSLWQSSYNEQFF
17,TRBV11-3,TRBJ2-5,CASSLARDIEIQETQYF
15,TRBV6-1,TRBJ2-5,CASSIAGGGQETQYF
14,TRBV6-1,TRBJ1-1,CASRGQVVGTEAFF
12,TRBV5-6,TRBJ1-2,CASSPREYGYTF
16,TRBV28,TRBJ1-2,CASSPLDRWQLYGYTF
15,TRBV19,TRBJ1-2,CASSTSLGPSYGYTF
14,TRBV28,TRBJ1-2,CASSLSGGAHGYTF
12,TRBV3-1,TRBJ1-2,CASSQERHGYTF
13,TRBV28,TRBJ2-2,CASSQPEGGELFF
14,TRBV30,TRBJ1-5,CAWSLGGGNQPQHF
16,TRBV19,TRBJ1-5,CASSSPPGQGFQPQHF
16,TRBV11-1,TRBJ1-2,CASSSTSGHLGHGYTF
15,TRBV11-2,TRBJ1-1,CASSGEGGYNTEAFF
12,TRBV10-3,TRBJ2-2,CAISVQDGELFF